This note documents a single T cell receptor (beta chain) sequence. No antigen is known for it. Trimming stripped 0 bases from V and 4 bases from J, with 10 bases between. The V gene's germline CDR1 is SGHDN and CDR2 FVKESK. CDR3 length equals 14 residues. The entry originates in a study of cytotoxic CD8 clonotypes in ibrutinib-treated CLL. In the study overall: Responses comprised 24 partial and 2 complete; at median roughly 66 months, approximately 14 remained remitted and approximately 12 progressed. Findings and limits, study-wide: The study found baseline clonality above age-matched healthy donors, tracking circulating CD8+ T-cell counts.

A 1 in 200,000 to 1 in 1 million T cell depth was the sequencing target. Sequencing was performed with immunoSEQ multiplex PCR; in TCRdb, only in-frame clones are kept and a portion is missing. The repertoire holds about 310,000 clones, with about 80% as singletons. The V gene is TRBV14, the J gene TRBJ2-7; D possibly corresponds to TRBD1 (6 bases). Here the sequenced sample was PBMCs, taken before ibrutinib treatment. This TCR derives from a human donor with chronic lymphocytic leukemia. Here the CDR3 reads CASSQERGQYEQYF. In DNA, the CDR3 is TGTGCCAGCAGCCAAGAACGGGGACAATACGAGCAGTACTTC.